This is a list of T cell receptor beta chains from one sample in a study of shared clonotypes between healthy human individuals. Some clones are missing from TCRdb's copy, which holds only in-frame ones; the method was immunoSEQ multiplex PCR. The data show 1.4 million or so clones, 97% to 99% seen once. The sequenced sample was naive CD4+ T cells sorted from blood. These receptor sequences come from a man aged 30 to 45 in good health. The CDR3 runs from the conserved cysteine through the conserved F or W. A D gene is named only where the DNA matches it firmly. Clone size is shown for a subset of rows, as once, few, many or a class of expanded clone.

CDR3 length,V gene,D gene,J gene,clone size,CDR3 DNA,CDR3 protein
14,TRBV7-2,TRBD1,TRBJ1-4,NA,TGTGCCAGCAGCCCCGGGACAGGGTCGGAAAAACTGTTTTTT,CASSPGTGSEKLFF
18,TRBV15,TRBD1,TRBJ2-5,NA,TGTGCCACCAGCAGACCTGAACGTGGGACAGCAATCCAAGAGACCCAGTACTTC,CATSRPERGTAIQETQYF
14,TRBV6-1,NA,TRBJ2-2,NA,TGTGCCAGCAGTGAAATGGGCAGGGGCGGGGAGCTGTTTTTT,CASSEMGRGGELFF
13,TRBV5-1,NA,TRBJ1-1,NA,TGCGCCAGCAGTTTCCGACAGAACACTGAAGCTTTCTTT,CASSFRQNTEAFF
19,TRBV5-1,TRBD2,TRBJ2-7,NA,TGCGCCAGCAGCTTGGTCACGACTAGCGGAACCCGGGCTATCCACGAGCAGTACTTC,CASSLVTTSGTRAIHEQYF
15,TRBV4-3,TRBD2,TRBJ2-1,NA,TGCGCCAGCAGCCGAAATCTAGCGGGAGGCAATGAGCAGTTCTTC,CASSRNLAGGNEQFF
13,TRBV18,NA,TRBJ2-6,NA,TGTGCCAGCTCACCACCCGGGGCCAACGTCCTGACTTTC,CASSPPGANVLTF
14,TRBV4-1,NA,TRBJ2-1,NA,TGCGCCAGCAGCCAAGTCTTGATTGGCGTTGAGCAGTTCTTC,CASSQVLIGVEQFF
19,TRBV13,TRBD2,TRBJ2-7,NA,TGTGCCAGCAGCTTAGGAGGACTAGCGGGAGTAAAAAGGCCCTACGAGCAGTACTTC,CASSLGGLAGVKRPYEQYF
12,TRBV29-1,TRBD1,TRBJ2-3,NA,TGCAGCGCCACGACAGGGACAGATACGCAGTATTTT,CSATTGTDTQYF
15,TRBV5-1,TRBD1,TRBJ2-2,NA,TGCGCCAGCAGCCCACCGGGACAGGGAACCGGGGAGCTGTTTTTT,CASSPPGQGTGELFF
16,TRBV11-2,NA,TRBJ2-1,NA,TGTGCCAGCAGCTTAGCGGGAAAGAGCTCCTACAATGAGCAGTTCTTC,CASSLAGKSSYNEQFF
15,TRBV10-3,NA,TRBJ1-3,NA,TGTGCCATCAGTGAGAGTGGCCATTTCGGAAACACCATATATTTT,CAISESGHFGNTIYF
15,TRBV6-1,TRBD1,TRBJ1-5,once,TGTGCCAGCAGTGGTGACAGGGGTTTCAATCAGCCCCAGCATTTT,CASSGDRGFNQPQHF
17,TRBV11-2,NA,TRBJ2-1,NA,TGTGCCAGCAGCTTAGATCGTTTCGGGAGCTCCTACAATGAGCAGTTCTTC,CASSLDRFGSSYNEQFF
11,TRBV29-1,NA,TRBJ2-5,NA,TGCAGCGCCCGACAGTCCGAAACTCAGTACTTC,CSARQSETQYF
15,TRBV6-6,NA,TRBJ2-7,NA,TGTGCCAGCAGTGTCCATCAGGGGCGCCAGTACGAGCAGTACTTC,CASSVHQGRQYEQYF
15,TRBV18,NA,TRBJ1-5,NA,TGTGCCAGCTCACCCCGCGGTCAGGAGAATCAGCCCCAGCATTTT,CASSPRGQENQPQHF
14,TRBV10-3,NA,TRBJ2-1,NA,TGTGCCATCAGTGTTCACAGCTCCTACAATGAGCAGTTCTTC,CAISVHSSYNEQFF
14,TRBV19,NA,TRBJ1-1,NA,TGTGCCAGTAGGACCCCGAGTCCCTACCAGCAAGCTTTCTTT,CASRTPSPYQQAFF
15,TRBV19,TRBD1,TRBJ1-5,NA,TGTGCCAGTAGTATTTGGCAGGGGGGCGATCAGCCCCAGCATTTT,CASSIWQGGDQPQHF
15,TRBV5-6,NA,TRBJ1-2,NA,TGTGCCAGCAGCTTTGTAACAGGGTTGTCAGATGGCTACACCTTC,CASSFVTGLSDGYTF
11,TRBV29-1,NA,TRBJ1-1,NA,TGCAGCGTCGAAACAGGCACTGAAGCTTTCTTT,CSVETGTEAFF
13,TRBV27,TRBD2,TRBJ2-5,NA,TGTGCCAGCAGACCTAGCGGGGGAGAGACCCAGTACTTC,CASRPSGGETQYF
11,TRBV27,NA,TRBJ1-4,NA,TGTGCCAGCTCTGACGGGGGGGGAGTTTTTTTT,CASSDGGGVFF
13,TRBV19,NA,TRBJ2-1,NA,TGTGCCAGTAGTATTGGCCGGAACAATGAGCAGTTCTTC,CASSIGRNNEQFF
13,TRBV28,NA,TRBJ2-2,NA,TGTGCCAGCAGCCCCCAGGGATCCGGGGAGCTGTTTTTT,CASSPQGSGELFF
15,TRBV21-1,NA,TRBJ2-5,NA,TGTGCCAGCAGCAAAACCGGTAGGCGTAGGGAGACCCAGTACTTC,CASSKTGRRRETQYF
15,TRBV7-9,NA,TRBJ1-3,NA,TGTGCCAGCAGCTTTACAGAACACTCTGGAAACACCATATATTTT,CASSFTEHSGNTIYF
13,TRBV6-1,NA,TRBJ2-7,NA,TGTGCCAGCAGGAGGAGGGGCCGCCAGGAGCAGTACTTC,CASRRRGRQEQYF
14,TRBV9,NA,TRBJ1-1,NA,TGTGCCAGCAGCGTCGGGTGGGCGAACACTGAAGCTTTCTTT,CASSVGWANTEAFF
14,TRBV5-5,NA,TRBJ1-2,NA,TGTGCCAGCAGCCCAGGGACCGCCAACTATGGCTACACCTTC,CASSPGTANYGYTF
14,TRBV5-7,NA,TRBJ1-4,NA,TGTGCCAGCAGCTTTCACGCGGCAAACGAAAAACTGTTTTTT,CASSFHAANEKLFF
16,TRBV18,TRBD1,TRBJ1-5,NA,TGTGCCAGCTCGCTAAGGACAGGGGTCGACAATCAGCCCCAGCATTTT,CASSLRTGVDNQPQHF
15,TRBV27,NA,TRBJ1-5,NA,TGTGCCAGCAGTTTTTGGGGTAATAGCAATCAGCCCCAGCATTTT,CASSFWGNSNQPQHF
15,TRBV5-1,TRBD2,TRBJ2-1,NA,TGCGCCAGCAGCTTGTTCGGGGGGTATTACAATGAGCAGTTCTTC,CASSLFGGYYNEQFF
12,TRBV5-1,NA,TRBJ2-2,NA,TGCGCCAGCAGAGTCGAGTTCGGGGAGCTGTTTTTT,CASRVEFGELFF
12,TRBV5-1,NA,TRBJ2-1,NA,TGCGCCAGCAGCCGACAGGACAATGAGCAGTTCTTC,CASSRQDNEQFF
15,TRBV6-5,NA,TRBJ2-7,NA,TGTGCCAGCAGTTACCACGGAGTCCCCTCCTACGAGCAGTACTTC,CASSYHGVPSYEQYF
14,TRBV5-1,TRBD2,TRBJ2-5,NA,TGCGCCAGCAGCTCCGGGACTACTCAAGAGACCCAGTACTTC,CASSSGTTQETQYF
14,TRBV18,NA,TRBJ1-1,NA,TGTGCCAGCTCACCGATTGGGGGGAACACTGAAGCTTTCTTT,CASSPIGGNTEAFF